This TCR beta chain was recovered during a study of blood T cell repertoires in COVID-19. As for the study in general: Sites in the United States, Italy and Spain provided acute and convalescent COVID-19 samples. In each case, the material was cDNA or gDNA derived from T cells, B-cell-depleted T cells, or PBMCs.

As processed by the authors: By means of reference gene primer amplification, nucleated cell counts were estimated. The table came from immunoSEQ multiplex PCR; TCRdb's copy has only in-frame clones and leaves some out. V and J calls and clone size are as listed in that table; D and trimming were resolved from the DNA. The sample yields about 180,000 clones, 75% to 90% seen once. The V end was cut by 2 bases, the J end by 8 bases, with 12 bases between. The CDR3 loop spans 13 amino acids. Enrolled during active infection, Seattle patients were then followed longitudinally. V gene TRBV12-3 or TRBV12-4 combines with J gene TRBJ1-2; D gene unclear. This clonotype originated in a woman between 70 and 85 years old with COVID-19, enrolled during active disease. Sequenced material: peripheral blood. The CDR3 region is CASSLIPRGGYTF. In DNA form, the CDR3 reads TGTGCCAGCAGTTTAATTCCACGGGGAGGCTACACCTTC.